Included here is one TCR beta chain sequence, with context. Its antigen is unidentified. Primers included in the PCR were 60 Vbeta and 13 Jbeta primers. The repertoire was sequenced with immunoSEQ multiplex PCR; TCRdb's copy has only in-frame clones and lacks some. Its table records approximately 100,000 clones. This specimen belongs to a study of cytomegalovirus exposure and HLA in healthy donors. Overall study results and limits: The study listed 150 to 200 cytomegalovirus-associated TCR beta chains.

The source is a man in his fifties or sixties in good health and CMV-seronegative. Material: PBMCs.

CDR3 residues: CSVGQQGEGTQYF. The CDR3 DNA sequence: TGCAGCGTTGGTCAACAGGGTGAGGGTACGCAGTATTTT. The chain combines TRBV29-1 with TRBJ2-3; perhaps TRBD1 as D (6 bases). CDR3 size: 13 residues. V gave up 4 bases and J gave up 8 bases, with 16 bases separating them. The V gene's germline CDR1 is SQVTM and CDR2 ANQGSEA.